A single sample is the source of the 29 T cell receptor beta chains below, sequenced in a study of memory CD8 T cells in hepatitis C reinfection. Using immunoSEQ multiplex PCR, the repertoire was profiled, and TCRdb retains in-frame clones only, with some absent. The sample consists of approximately 52,000 clones, under 90% of them appearing once. Time point denoted: pre-reinfection, 55 to 20 weeks before reinfection detection. TCR sequencing was done directly ex vivo on sorted cells, without expansion in vitro. Sequenced sample: naive CD8+ T cells sorted from blood. Receptor source: a young man with hepatitis C virus infection.

Here the CDR3 DNA reads TGTGCTAGTGGTTTGACCCGACAGGGGGCGGTTGAAGCTTTCTTT. Its translation: CASGLTRQGAVEAFF. The rearrangement links TRBV12-5 to TRBJ1-1; 10 positions agree with TRBD1. The germline V gene encodes CDR1 LGHNT and CDR2 FRNRAP. J gave up 7 bases and V 2 bases, and 7 bases lay outside the gene matches. The CDR3 is 15 residues long.

The chain recombines TRBV11-3 with TRBJ1-5; D remains ambiguous. V was cut by 1 base and J by 0 bases, with 10 bases left in between. The CDR3 has 16 amino acids. Germline V gives CDR1 SGHNT, CDR2 YENEEA. The CDR3 region is CASSLGYSYSNQPQHF. The CDR3, as DNA: TGTGCCAGCAGCTTAGGGTACAGCTATAGCAATCAGCCCCAGCATTTT.

The rearrangement joins TRBV27 to TRBJ2-7; D remains unclear. The CDR3 runs to 14 residues. Trimming removed 2 bases from V and 4 bases from J, with 12 bases in between. CDR1 MNHEY and CDR2 SMNVEV come from the germline V gene (reference sequence). In DNA form, the CDR3 reads TGTGCCAGCAGTTTAAGTCGAGGCCCTTACGAGCAGTACTTC. Translated: CASSLSRGPYEQYF.

This clone came up once. V is TRBV7-2 and J is TRBJ2-2, with 14 bases identical to TRBD2. Germline assignment: CDR1 SGHTA and CDR2 FQGNSA. Losses at the gene ends were 5 bases for V and 2 bases for J; bases not matched to a gene: 4. CDR3 length: 17 amino acids. DNA for the CDR3: TGTGCCAGCAGCCCGACTAGCGGGAGGGCCAACACCGGGGAGCTGTTTTTT. It is translated as CASSPTSGRANTGELFF.

The chain couples TRBV7-2 to TRBJ2-1, with D uncertain. V shed 5 bases and J shed 4 bases, with 9 bases lying between them. The CDR3 contains 13 residues. From germline, CDR1 is SGHTA and CDR2 FQGNSA. The CDR3 here is CASSPPLYNEQFF. The CDR3 DNA follows: TGTGCCAGCAGCCCCCCTCTGTACAATGAGCAGTTCTTC.

The V and J genes are TRBV11-2 and TRBJ2-1, with 8 bases identical to TRBD2. The germline gives CDR1 SGHAT, CDR2 FQNNGV. J was trimmed by 8 bases and V by 2 bases; bases with no gene match: 5. The CDR3 extends over 14 amino acids. The CDR3 here is CASSLNRGGYEQFF. DNA of the CDR3: TGTGCCAGCAGCTTAAATCGGGGGGGCTATGAGCAGTTCTTC.

This chain joins TRBV28 and TRBJ2-4; possible D gene TRBD2, 6 bases. With 6 bases removed from V and 5 bases from J, the gap between germline ends came to 14 bases. The CDR3 length is 14 residues. CDR1 and CDR2 from the germline V gene are MDHEN and SYDVKM. The CDR3 nucleotides are TGTGCCAGCAGGTCCCGGTGGGGGGAAAACATTCAGTACTTC. Translated: CASRSRWGENIQYF.

This clone has a single count. The chain has TRBV7-9 and TRBJ2-2; possibly TRBD1 for D (6 bases). The CDR3 extends over 15 amino acids. Germline V CDR1 and CDR2: SEHNR, FQNEAQ (reference sequence). Trimming removed 5 bases from V and 6 bases from J, with 16 bases in between. In DNA, the CDR3 is TGTGCCAGCAGCCCCCCATGGGGGCTGGCCGGGGAGCTGTTTTTT. It is translated as CASSPPWGLAGELFF.

The V call is TRBV27, the J call TRBJ1-5; D is perhaps TRBD1 (5 bases). V was trimmed by 4 bases and J by 4 bases, leaving 11 bases between them. There are 14 residues in the CDR3. Looked up from germline, CDR1 is MNHEY and CDR2 is SMNVEV (reference sequence). CDR3 nucleotide sequence: TGTGCCAGCAGTTGGGCAGGGACTAATCAGCCCCAGCATTTT. It encodes CASSWAGTNQPQHF.

The chain carries TRBV2 and TRBJ2-3, with 7 bases aligning to TRBD2. Losses at the gene ends were 3 bases for V and 4 bases for J; bases not matched to a gene: 7. Germline loops: CDR1 SNHLY, CDR2 FYNNEI. This CDR3 comprises 15 residues. The CDR3 DNA follows: TGTGCCAGCAGTGAGGCGGGAGTGGGTCCAGATACGCAGTATTTT. Translated: CASSEAGVGPDTQYF.

The gene calls are TRBV27 and TRBJ1-5, with no clear D. The CDR3 runs 14 residues. Germline CDR1 is MNHEY and CDR2 is SMNVEV (reference sequence). Trimming stripped 2 bases from V and 8 bases from J, with 13 bases between. CDR3 nucleotide sequence: TGTGCCAGCAGTTTACTTCTCTCCGGGGAGCCCCAGCATTTT. Protein: CASSLLLSGEPQHF.

This chain joins TRBV7-9 and TRBJ2-1, with D unresolved. Trimming cost V 6 bases and J 4 bases, with 10 bases left between them. This CDR3 spans 13 amino acids. CDR1 SEHNR and CDR2 FQNEAQ come from the germline V gene (reference sequence). CDR3 DNA: TGTGCCAGCAGGCTACAGATTTACAATGAGCAGTTCTTC. Amino acid sequence: CASRLQIYNEQFF.

Written as DNA, the CDR3 is TGTGCCAGCAGCGGGACTAGCGGGAGGGGGTTTAGCACAGATACGCAGTATTTT. Translation: CASSGTSGRGFSTDTQYF. The chain combines TRBV6-4 with TRBJ2-3, with 16 nucleotides matching TRBD2. V was clipped by 6 bases and J by 0 bases; unmatched bases: 6. This CDR3 is 18 amino acids long. Looked up from germline, CDR1 is MRHNA and CDR2 is SNTAGT.

V usage is TRBV19 and J usage is TRBJ2-2; the match to TRBD1 covers 8 bases. The CDR3 totals 17 residues. Germline V gives CDR1 LNHDA, CDR2 SQIVND (reference sequence). The J segment lost 4 bases and the V segment lost 6 bases, leaving 13 bases of the junction unmatched. CDR3 sequence: CASSSASGQDFTGELFF. DNA for the CDR3: TGTGCCAGTAGCTCCGCGTCGGGACAGGATTTCACCGGGGAGCTGTTTTTT. The whole variable domain, filled in from reference TRBV19 and TRBJ2-2, reads DGGITQSPKYLFRKEGQNVTLSCEQNLNHDAMYWYRQDPGQGLRLIYYSQIVNDFQKGDIAEGYSVSREKKESFPLTVTSAQKNPTAFYLCASSSASGQDFTGELFFGEGSRLTVL.

This chain uses TRBV7-9 with TRBJ1-3, with 7 bases matching TRBD1. The CDR3 contains 17 residues. V was clipped by 5 bases and J by 3 bases; unmatched bases: 13. CDR1 SEHNR and CDR2 FQNEAQ come from the germline V gene (reference sequence). The CDR3 nucleotides read TGTGCCAGCAGCCCTCCCCAAGGGGACAGTAATGGAAACACCATATATTTT. It translates to CASSPPQGDSNGNTIYF.

V gene TRBV11-2 combines with J gene TRBJ2-1; 7 bases agree with TRBD2. This CDR3 has 15 residues. Per the germline V gene, CDR1 is SGHAT and CDR2 is FQNNGV. The V gene end was trimmed by 1 base and the J gene end by 3 bases; junction bases not matched to a gene: 3. The CDR3 nucleotides read TGTGCCAGCAGCTTAGGCGGCGGGGGCTACAATGAGCAGTTCTTC. Translation: CASSLGGGGYNEQFF.

This chain uses TRBV4-1 with TRBJ1-1; unclear D gene. V was trimmed by 1 base and J by 6 bases, leaving 9 bases between them. The CDR3 has 13 residues. Germline V gene lookup returns CDR1 MGHRA and CDR2 YSYEKL. CDR3 in amino acids: CASSQVGEAEAFF. The CDR3 DNA sequence: TGCGCCAGCAGCCAAGTCGGAGAGGCTGAAGCTTTCTTT.

This clone occurred once. V and J are TRBV5-4 and TRBJ2-7, with D possibly TRBD1 on 6 matching bases. The germline gives CDR1 SGHNT, CDR2 YYREEE (reference sequence). With 7 bases removed from V and 3 bases from J, the gap between germline ends came to 14 bases. CDR3 length equals 13 residues. The CDR3 protein is CASGIQGNYEQYV. The DNA of the CDR3 is TGTGCCAGCGGGATACAGGGCAACTACGAGCAGTACGTC.

This clone has only one observation. This rearrangement joins TRBV4-1 to TRBJ2-5; 7 bases match TRBD2. Germline CDR1 MGHRA, CDR2 YSYEKL. V gave up 3 bases and J gave up 1 base; unmatched junction bases: 11. This CDR3 is 17 amino acids long. The DNA of the CDR3 is TGCGCCAGCAGCCAGGGGGTCGCGCGCGGGGGCCAAGAGACCCAGTACTTC. Its protein is CASSQGVARGGQETQYF.

V and J are TRBV6-1 and TRBJ1-3, with D possibly being TRBD1 (6 bases). This CDR3 has 14 residues. The germline V and J ends were trimmed by 5 bases and 4 bases, with 12 bases remaining between them. Germline values: CDR1 MNHNS, CDR2 SASEGT. This CDR3 is CASSPQGSGNTIYF. The CDR3 DNA is TGTGCCAGCAGTCCACAGGGATCCGGAAACACCATATATTTT.

The chain has TRBV2 and TRBJ2-3; perhaps TRBD2 as D (5 bases). Trimming removed 7 bases at V and 0 bases at J, with 11 bases between. The CDR3 length is 14 residues. Germline V gene lookup returns CDR1 SNHLY and CDR2 FYNNEI. DNA for the CDR3: TGTGCCAGCAAATTAGCGAGTAGCACAGATACGCAGTATTTT. Its protein is CASKLASSTDTQYF.

The CDR3 DNA is TGTGCCAGCAGCTTAATTAGCTCCTACGAGCAGTACTTC. Its translation is CASSLISSYEQYF. V gene TRBV11-2 combines with J gene TRBJ2-7; D call uncertain. The CDR3 spans 13 residues. CDR1 is SGHAT and CDR2 is FQNNGV in the germline V gene. V gave up 2 bases and J gave up 0 bases, with 5 bases separating them.

V and J are TRBV6-1 and TRBJ1-5, with 8 bases identical to TRBD1. From germline, CDR1 is MNHNS and CDR2 SASEGT. The length of the CDR3 is 15 residues. J was trimmed by 11 bases and V by 3 bases; bases with no gene match: 12. The CDR3 here is CASSEVDRAREAQHF. The CDR3 nucleotides read TGTGCCAGCAGTGAGGTGGACAGGGCTAGAGAGGCCCAGCATTTT.

This sequence joins TRBV7-2 and TRBJ2-7; 10 bases are a match to TRBD1. V lost 2 bases to trimming and J lost 2 bases; unmatched junction nucleotides: 6. The germline V gene has CDR1 SGHTA and CDR2 FQGNSA. This CDR3 is built from 16 residues. The CDR3 bases are TGTGCCAGCAGCTTACCTCCGGGACAGGGGACCTACGAGCAGTACGTC. As protein: CASSLPPGQGTYEQYV.

The chain couples TRBV7-3 to TRBJ2-1, with 10 bases identical to TRBD1. Germline V gene sequence: CDR1 SGHTA, CDR2 FQGTGA. The V gene end was trimmed by 8 bases and the J gene end by 9 bases; junction bases not matched to a gene: 1. The CDR3 loop spans 11 amino acids. Here the CDR3 DNA reads TGTGCCAGCCGACAGGGGGCTGAGCAGTTCTTC. Its translation is CASRQGAEQFF.

J is TRBJ2-7 and V is TRBV7-9; D possibly corresponds to TRBD1 (5 bases). V dropped 6 bases and J dropped 5 bases, with 14 bases sitting between them. The CDR3 has 13 amino acids. Per germline, CDR1 SEHNR and CDR2 FQNEAQ (reference sequence). CDR3 loop: CASSYPTGNEQYV. CDR3 bases: TGTGCCAGCAGTTATCCCACAGGAAACGAGCAGTACGTC.

The J gene is TRBJ2-3, the V gene TRBV9; TRBD2 matches at 9 bases. Looked up from germline, CDR1 is SGDLS and CDR2 is YYNGEE. The CDR3 is made up of 17 amino acids. V lost 4 bases to trimming and J lost 0 bases; unmatched junction nucleotides: 9. CDR3 loop: CASSSETSGYSTDTQYF. In DNA form, the CDR3 reads TGTGCCAGCAGCTCCGAGACTAGCGGCTATAGCACAGATACGCAGTATTTT. Full variable domain (outside the CDR3, taken from reference TRBV9 and TRBJ2-3): DSGVTQTPKHLITATGQRVTLRCSPRSGDLSVYWYQQSLDQGLQFLIQYYNGEERAKGNILERFSAQQFPDLHSELNLSSLELGDSALYFCASSSETSGYSTDTQYFGPGTRLTVL.

The gene calls are TRBV5-1 and TRBJ2-1, with 13 bases that match TRBD2. V lost 2 bases, J lost 3 bases, and 5 bases stayed unmatched. Germline V gene data show CDR1 as SGHRS and CDR2 as YFSETQ. The CDR3 totals 17 residues. CDR3 amino acids: CASSLGLAGAIYNEQFF. The CDR3 nucleotides read TGCGCCAGCAGCTTAGGACTAGCGGGAGCCATCTACAATGAGCAGTTCTTC.

The chain employs TRBV4-2 and TRBJ2-4; D possibly corresponds to TRBD2 (5 bases). Germline values: CDR1 LGHNA, CDR2 YNFKEQ. V gave up 0 bases and J gave up 3 bases, with 12 bases separating them. The CDR3 length is 16 residues. CDR3 region: CASSQDRGPVKNIQYF. In DNA, the CDR3 is TGTGCCAGCAGCCAAGATCGCGGGCCTGTCAAAAACATTCAGTACTTC.